This TCR beta chain was documented in a study of cytomegalovirus exposure and HLA in healthy donors. General study points: In an earlier analysis, about 87% or about 30%: the productive usage of most TCR beta V segments.

The PCR was carried out with 60 Vbeta primers and 13 Jbeta primers. Assay used: immunoSEQ multiplex PCR; TCRdb lists only in-frame clones, some missing. The sample lists around 160,000 clones, around 79% occurring once. V was pared by 1 base and J by 1 base, with 11 bases between. Germline CDR1 reads SQVTM; CDR2 reads ANQGSEA. The CDR3 runs to 15 residues. On this clone: Antigen specificity is unknown.

The TCR originated in a woman aged 40 to 50 in good health and CMV-seropositive. Sequenced input: PBMCs. This chain uses TRBV29-1 with TRBJ2-1; weak D call: TRBD1 (6 bases). The CDR3 sequence: CSVEVAQGSYNEQFF. The CDR3 DNA follows: TGCAGCGTTGAAGTGGCGCAGGGGTCCTACAATGAGCAGTTCTTC.